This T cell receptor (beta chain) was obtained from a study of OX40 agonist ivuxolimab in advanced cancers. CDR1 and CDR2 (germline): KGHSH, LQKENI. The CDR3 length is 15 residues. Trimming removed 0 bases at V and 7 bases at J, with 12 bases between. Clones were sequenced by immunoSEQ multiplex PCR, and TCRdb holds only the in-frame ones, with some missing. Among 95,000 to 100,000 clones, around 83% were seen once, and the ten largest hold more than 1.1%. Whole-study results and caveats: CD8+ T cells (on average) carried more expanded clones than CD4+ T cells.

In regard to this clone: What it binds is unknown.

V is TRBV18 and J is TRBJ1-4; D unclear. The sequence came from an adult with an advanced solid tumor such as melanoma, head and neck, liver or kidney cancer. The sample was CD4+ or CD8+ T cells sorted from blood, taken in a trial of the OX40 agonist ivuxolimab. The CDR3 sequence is CASSPPGGMREKLFF. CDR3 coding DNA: TGTGCCAGCTCACCACCGGGAGGGATGCGTGAAAAACTGTTTTTT.